The 29 T cell receptor beta chains reported below all come from one sample, sequenced in a study of T cell repertoires in cytomegalovirus infection. TCRdb independently ran MiXCR on the reads; one entry per CDR3 protein. The sample contains some 200,000 distinct CDR3 sequences, 8.5% to 10% of which appear only once. The sample consisted of PBMCs. The receptors were sampled from a human donor in good health (CMV status not recorded). Some clones in this sample may be carry-over from other donors' samples.

This clonotype was observed at least ten times. The chain is built from TRBV7-2 and TRBJ1-6, with D perhaps matching TRBD1 (6 bases). The CDR3 runs to 14 residues. The V end lost 2 bases, the J end lost 9 bases, and 11 bases lay between the germline ends. The germline gives CDR1 SGHTA, CDR2 FQGNSA. CDR3 residues: CASSLSGVGSPLHF. CDR3 nucleotide sequence: TGTGCCAGCAGCTTATCAGGGGTAGGTTCACCCCTCCACTTT.

This clonotype was detected many times. This CDR3 reads CASSLTVADPRYF. In DNA form, the CDR3 reads TGTGCCAGCAGCCTAACCGTAGCGGACCCGCGGTACTTC. The chain combines TRBV7-2 with TRBJ2-7; a weak D match, TRBD2 (6 bases). The CDR3 spans 13 residues. Germline-derived CDR1 and CDR2 are SGHTA and FQGNSA. Trimming shortened V by 5 bases and J by 12 bases, and 20 bases separated the two germline ends.

On this clonotype: This may be a read error, as it is one base from a much larger clone. The chain recombines TRBV19 with TRBJ2-7; maybe TRBD1 (6 bases). The length of the CDR3 is 12 residues. CDR1 is LNHDA and CDR2 is SQIVND in the germline V gene (reference sequence). The CDR3 DNA is TGTGTCAGTGGATCGGACAGAAACGAGCAGTACTTC. Protein sequence: CVSGSDRNEQYF.

The table lists this clonotype with a few counts. In DNA, the CDR3 is TGTGCCAGCTCCGCGGCACAGAACACTGAAGCTTTCTTT. It codes for CASSAAQNTEAFF. The J gene is TRBJ1-1, the V gene TRBV18, with no clear D. V was shortened by 6 bases and J by 1 base, with 9 bases between the two germline ends. The CDR3 runs 13 residues. CDR1 is KGHSH, CDR2 LQKENI, per germline.

The sample holds many counts of this clonotype. V and J are TRBV7-2 and TRBJ2-2; D may be TRBD2 (6 bases). The length of the CDR3 is 15 residues. Deletions cut 5 bases from V and 0 bases from J, with 10 bases between. Per the germline V gene, CDR1 is SGHTA and CDR2 is FQGNSA. The CDR3 spells CASSPAGSNTGELFF. For the CDR3, the DNA is TGTGCCAGCAGCCCGGCGGGATCGAACACCGGGGAGCTGTTTTTT. Based on the CDR3 plus reference TRBV7-2 and TRBJ2-2, the full variable domain is GAGVSQSPSNKVTEKGKDVELRCDPISGHTALYWYRQSLGQGLEFLIYFQGNSAPDKSGLPSDRFSAERTGGSVSTLTIQRTQQEDSAVYLCASSPAGSNTGELFFGEGSRLTVL.

This clonotype occurred a few times. The chain recombines TRBV29-1 with TRBJ1-1; D is perhaps TRBD1 (5 bases). The V end lost 7 bases, the J end lost 5 bases, and 14 bases lay between the germline ends. Looked up from germline, CDR1 is SQVTM and CDR2 is ANQGSEA. This CDR3 spans 12 amino acids. CDR3: CSASFRETEAFF. In DNA form, the CDR3 reads TGCAGCGCAAGCTTCAGGGAGACTGAAGCTTTCTTT.

The rearrangement links TRBV30 to TRBJ1-2; D unresolved. The CDR3 totals 15 residues. The ends were cut back, 1 base at V and 8 bases at J, with 20 bases in the middle. Germline CDR1 is GTSNPN and CDR2 is SVGIG (reference sequence). For the CDR3, the DNA is TGTGCCTGGAGTGAGGGATGGGTTTCATCTGAAGGCTACACCTTC. Protein sequence: CAWSEGWVSSEGYTF.

The DNA for the CDR3 is TGCAGCGTTGGCGGACAGGGGCCGGATGAGCAGTTCTTC. It specifies CSVGGQGPDEQFF. The chain carries TRBV29-1 and TRBJ2-1; 9 bases align to TRBD1. The CDR3 length is 13 residues. V was pared by 4 bases and J by 8 bases, with 6 bases of the junction left unmatched. Germline lookup yields CDR1 SQVTM and CDR2 ANQGSEA.

CDR3 nucleotide sequence: TGTGCCAGCAGCTTAGGAAGGGTTGGACTAGCGGGACTCCAAGAGACCCAGTACTTC. As protein: CASSLGRVGLAGLQETQYF. The chain carries TRBV7-3 and TRBJ2-5, with 12 nucleotides matching TRBD2. The CDR3 length is 19 residues. From germline, CDR1 is SGHTA and CDR2 FQGTGA. J gave up 1 base and V 2 bases, and 11 bases lay outside the gene matches.

This clonotype was detected ten times or more. This chain joins TRBV28 and TRBJ1-1; 8 bases align to TRBD1. Germline trimming cut 7 bases from V and 1 base from J; bases unmatched to any gene: 8. This CDR3 is 15 amino acids long. Looked up from germline, CDR1 is MDHEN and CDR2 is SYDVKM. The CDR3 DNA reads as TGTGCCAGCAACCGTCCCGGGACAGGGAACACTGAAGCTTTCTTT. Its protein product is CASNRPGTGNTEAFF.

The CDR3 sequence: CASSLIGQANEKLFF. CDR3 DNA: TGCGCCAGCAGCTTGATAGGACAGGCGAACGAAAAACTGTTTTTT. The chain uses TRBV5-1 and TRBJ1-4, with 7 bases fitting TRBD1. The CDR3 loop spans 15 amino acids. V shed 1 base and J 8 bases; nucleotides not matched to a gene: 8. Germline V CDR1 and CDR2: SGHRS, YFSETQ.

This clonotype has a handful of counts. CDR3 residues: CASSLEGDNYGYTF. In nucleotides, the CDR3 is TGTGCCAGCAGCTTGGAAGGGGATAACTATGGCTACACCTTC. This sequence joins TRBV5-5 and TRBJ1-2, with TRBD1 as a possible D gene (5 bases). Looked up from germline, CDR1 is SGHKS and CDR2 is YYEKEE (reference sequence). Deletions cut 0 bases from V and 1 base from J, with 7 bases between. This CDR3 is 14 amino acids long.

This clonotype was observed a handful of times. The chain links TRBV4-3 to TRBJ1-2; D not resolved. V was clipped by 5 bases and J by 2 bases, with 12 bases between them. This CDR3 contains 14 residues. CDR1 LGHNA and CDR2 YSLEER come from the germline V gene. Here the CDR3 reads CASSSADGNYGYTF. Written as DNA, the CDR3 is TGCGCCAGCAGCTCAGCAGATGGCAACTATGGCTACACCTTC.

This clonotype was counted a few times. The rearrangement joins TRBV24-1 to TRBJ2-7; TRBD1 might be the D (5 bases). The germline V gene has CDR1 KGHDR and CDR2 SFDVKD. V lost 6 bases and J 7 bases, leaving 15 bases between the germline ends. CDR3 length equals 13 residues. Here the CDR3 reads CATSLGRAEEQYF. As DNA, the CDR3 is TGTGCCACCAGTCTGGGCAGGGCGGAAGAGCAGTACTTC.

This clonotype has a handful of counts. This CDR3 is CASSRGWVRDTQYF. In nucleotides, the CDR3 is TGCGCCAGCAGCCGGGGGTGGGTCCGGGATACGCAGTATTTT. V is TRBV4-3 and J is TRBJ2-3; D might be TRBD1 or TRBD2, each matching 5 bases. This CDR3 contains 14 residues. Looked up from germline, CDR1 is LGHNA and CDR2 is YSLEER. The V gene lost 4 bases and the J gene lost 6 bases, with 14 bases spanning the gap.

This clonotype was picked up many times. The gene calls are TRBV10-3 and TRBJ1-6; the match to TRBD1 covers 9 bases. CDR1 and CDR2 from the germline V gene are ENHRY and SYGVKD. V shed 5 bases and J 10 bases; nucleotides not matched to a gene: 12. The CDR3 sequence is 16 residues long. The CDR3 sequence: CAISSPPGQGRSPLHF. As DNA, the CDR3 is TGTGCCATCAGTAGCCCTCCGGGACAGGGAAGATCACCCCTCCACTTT.

This clonotype was observed a few times. The CDR3 here is CSSRKGGSQETQYF. The DNA for the CDR3 is TGCAGTTCCCGAAAAGGAGGCTCCCAAGAGACCCAGTACTTC. The chain couples TRBV20-1 to TRBJ2-5; the D gene is possibly TRBD2 (5 bases). Per the germline V gene, CDR1 is DFQATT and CDR2 is SNEGSKA (reference sequence). Trimming stripped 8 bases from V and 1 base from J, with 17 bases between. The CDR3 has 14 residues.

This clonotype was observed a handful of times. This chain uses TRBV29-1 with TRBJ2-1, with 9 bases fitting TRBD1. This CDR3 region has 12 residues. V lost 7 bases, J lost 6 bases, and 4 bases stayed unmatched. Germline values: CDR1 SQVTM, CDR2 ANQGSEA. In DNA, the CDR3 is TGCAGCGGAGCGACAGGGGGCAATGAGCAGTTCTTC. This encodes CSGATGGNEQFF.

This clonotype was counted only a few times. For the CDR3, the DNA is TGTGCCAGCAGCCCGGGCCCCTCTGGAAACACCATATATTTT. This translates into CASSPGPSGNTIYF. V and J are TRBV7-3 and TRBJ1-3; unclear D gene. V lost 5 bases to trimming and J lost 0 bases, with 8 bases between them. The length of the CDR3 is 14 residues. Looked up from germline, CDR1 is SGHTA and CDR2 is FQGTGA.

This clonotype turned up a few times. V and J are TRBV2 and TRBJ2-1; 13 bases are shared with TRBD2. CDR1 SNHLY and CDR2 FYNNEI come from the germline V gene. The CDR3 runs to 15 residues. V lost 6 bases, J lost 10 bases, and 9 bases stayed unmatched. CDR3 in DNA: TGTGCCAGCAGGGGAACTAGCGGGAGGGCCAACGAGCAGTTCTTC. It translates to CASRGTSGRANEQFF.

This clonotype was picked up a small number of times. V is TRBV3-1 and J is TRBJ2-3; D not resolved. The germline gives CDR1 LGHDT, CDR2 YNNKEL (reference sequence). The CDR3 runs to 15 residues. Trimming took off 0 bases at V and 1 base at J, with 8 bases between the two ends. Written as DNA, the CDR3 is TGTGCCAGCAGCCAAGACCCCACAGGCACAGATACGCAGTATTTT. Its translation is CASSQDPTGTDTQYF.

In its sample, this clonotype was seen many times. This sequence joins TRBV10-3 and TRBJ2-7, with TRBD1 as a possible D gene (6 bases). V was shortened by 8 bases and J by 7 bases, with 15 bases between the two germline ends. Germline assignment: CDR1 ENHRY and CDR2 SYGVKD. This CDR3 region has 12 residues. The CDR3 region is CAIGNSGVEQYF. The CDR3 DNA follows: TGTGCCATCGGCAACTCAGGGGTTGAGCAGTACTTC.

V and J are TRBV30 and TRBJ2-7; TRBD2 agrees at 7 bases. This CDR3 has 14 amino acids. J was trimmed by 6 bases and V by 0 bases; bases with no gene match: 8. Germline V gene lookup returns CDR1 GTSNPN and CDR2 SVGIG (reference sequence). The CDR3 DNA follows: TGTGCCTGGAGTGTAGGCAGCGGGAAACGCGAGCAGTACTTC. It encodes CAWSVGSGKREQYF.

V is TRBV14 and J is TRBJ2-3, with TRBD2 identical over 10 bases. The germline V gene encodes CDR1 SGHDN and CDR2 FVKESK. This CDR3 spans 19 amino acids. V lost 6 bases to trimming and J lost 2 bases; unmatched junction nucleotides: 17. The CDR3 sequence is CASRNRLGLAAANTDTQYF. The CDR3 coding sequence is TGTGCCAGCAGGAACAGGCTTGGACTAGCGGCTGCGAACACAGATACGCAGTATTTT.

This clonotype was seen ten or more times. The rearrangement uses TRBV19 and TRBJ2-1; 7 positions match TRBD2. V was clipped by 8 bases and J by 8 bases; unmatched bases: 12. CDR1 and CDR2 (germline): LNHDA, SQIVND (reference sequence). CDR3 length: 14 residues. As DNA, the CDR3 is TGTGCCAGTCGAACTAGCGATGATATGGATGAGCAGTTCTTC. Its protein product is CASRTSDDMDEQFF.

The rearrangement links TRBV7-2 to TRBJ1-1, with a weak D call TRBD1 (6 bases). CDR1 and CDR2 (germline): SGHTA, FQGNSA. This CDR3 has 15 residues. V was pared by 5 bases and J by 6 bases, with 19 bases between. The CDR3 region is CASSIGRGLVPEAFF. The CDR3, as DNA: TGTGCCAGCAGCATCGGGAGGGGGTTGGTGCCTGAAGCTTTCTTT.

This clonotype was seen many times. CDR3 sequence (DNA): TGTGCTTCGCAACAGAGGGACGAGAACACCGGGGAGCTGTTTTTT. Translated, it gives CASQQRDENTGELFF. This chain uses TRBV12-3 or TRBV12-4 with TRBJ2-2; possibly TRBD1 or TRBD2 for D (5 bases each). This CDR3 region has 15 residues.

The table lists this clonotype with a few counts. This chain connects TRBV15 to TRBJ2-7; D is unclear. Germline-derived CDR1 and CDR2 are LNHNV and YYDKDF (reference sequence). Trimming took 0 bases from V and 3 from J, leaving 6 bases between them. This CDR3 has 13 residues. The CDR3 DNA follows: TGTGCCACCAGCAGAGAGGGTTTCTACGAGCAGTACTTC. It codes for CATSREGFYEQYF. Using reference TRBV15 and TRBJ2-7 for the parts outside the CDR3, the full variable domain is DAMVIQNPRYQVTQFGKPVTLSCSQTLNHNVMYWYQQKSSQAPKLLFHYYDKDFNNEADTPDNFQSRRPNTSFCFLDIRSPGLGDTAMYLCATSREGFYEQYFGPGTRLTVT.

The V gene is TRBV12-3 or TRBV12-4, the J gene TRBJ1-1; perhaps TRBD1 as D (5 bases). The CDR3 consists of 14 residues. Trimming pared 6 bases from V and 2 bases from J, leaving 13 bases between. CDR3 DNA: TGTGCCAGCAGCCGGGACGGAGTTAACACTGAAGCTTTCTTT. Encoded protein: CASSRDGVNTEAFF.